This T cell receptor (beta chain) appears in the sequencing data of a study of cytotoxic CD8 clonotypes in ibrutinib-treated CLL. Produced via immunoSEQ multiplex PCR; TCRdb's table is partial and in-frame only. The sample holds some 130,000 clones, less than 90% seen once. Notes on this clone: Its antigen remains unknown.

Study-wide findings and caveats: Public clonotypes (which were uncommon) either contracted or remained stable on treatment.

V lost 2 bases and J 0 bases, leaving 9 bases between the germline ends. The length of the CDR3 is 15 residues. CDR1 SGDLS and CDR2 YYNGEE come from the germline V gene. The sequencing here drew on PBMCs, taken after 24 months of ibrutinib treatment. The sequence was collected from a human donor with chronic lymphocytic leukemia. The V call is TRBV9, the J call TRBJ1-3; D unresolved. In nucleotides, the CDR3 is TGTGCCAGCAGCGTTTCCCTCAGCTCTGGAAACACCATATATTTT. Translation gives CASSVSLSSGNTIYF.